A single sample gave rise to the 21 T cell receptor beta chains below, sequenced in a study of cytomegalovirus exposure and HLA in healthy donors. Researchers ran the PCR with 60 Vbeta and 13 Jbeta primers. Clones were read by immunoSEQ multiplex PCR, and TCRdb kept only the in-frame ones, dropping some. The sample lists fewer than 150,000 clones; about 72% were seen once. The specimen was PBMCs. The receptors derive from a man between 50 and 59 years old in good health and CMV-seropositive.

V and J are TRBV5-1 and TRBJ2-5, with 11 bases fitting TRBD2. The V gene's germline CDR1 is SGHRS and CDR2 YFSETQ. Trimming removed 2 bases from V and 4 bases from J; junction bases left unmatched: 10. This CDR3 is 17 amino acids long. CDR3 DNA sequence: TGCGCCAGCAGCTTAACCTTAGCGGGGGGGACAGGAGAGACCCAGTACTTC. Residues: CASSLTLAGGTGETQYF.

V is TRBV6-5 and J is TRBJ1-1; a possible D gene is TRBD1 (5 bases). The CDR3 loop spans 13 amino acids. CDR1 and CDR2 from the germline V gene are MNHEY and SVGAGI. V was clipped by 6 bases and J by 5 bases, with 13 bases between them. The CDR3 DNA is TGTGCCAGCAGCGGGACGGGGGGAACTGAAGCTTTCTTT. Its translation: CASSGTGGTEAFF.

The rearrangement uses TRBV15 and TRBJ1-1, with a weak D call TRBD1 (5 bases). The germline V and J ends were trimmed by 3 bases and 8 bases, with 13 bases remaining between them. The V gene's germline CDR1 is LNHNV and CDR2 YYDKDF (reference sequence). The CDR3 runs 13 residues. The CDR3, as DNA: TGTGCCACCAGCAGGGGTAACAGGCAAGAAGCTTTCTTT. The encoded protein is CATSRGNRQEAFF.

The chain has TRBV5-1 and TRBJ2-3, with D unclear. The germline V gene has CDR1 SGHRS and CDR2 YFSETQ. Trimming left V 0 bases short and J 3 bases short, with 5 bases between. This CDR3 spans 13 amino acids. CDR3 sequence reads: CASSLVGTDTQYF. Here the CDR3 DNA reads TGCGCCAGCAGCTTGGTCGGTACAGATACGCAGTATTTT.

The rearrangement uses TRBV20-1 and TRBJ2-7; D not resolved. Germline-derived CDR1 and CDR2 are DFQATT and SNEGSKA (reference sequence). Trimming left V 6 bases short and J 6 bases short, with 9 bases between. The CDR3 has 10 residues. The CDR3 protein is CSALRAEQYF. The CDR3 DNA follows: TGCAGTGCCCTGCGCGCCGAGCAGTACTTC.

The rearrangement uses TRBV27 and TRBJ2-1; D possibly corresponds to TRBD2 (6 bases). Trimming took off 5 bases at V and 2 bases at J, with 19 bases between the two ends. In germline, CDR1 is MNHEY, CDR2 SMNVEV (reference sequence). The CDR3 extends over 17 amino acids. CDR3 region: CASSGGARASPYNEQFF. The CDR3 nucleotides are TGTGCCAGCAGTGGCGGGGCCAGGGCCAGCCCCTACAATGAGCAGTTCTTC.

This clone was observed a handful of times. The rearrangement links TRBV30 to TRBJ1-4; a weak D match, TRBD1 (6 bases). The CDR3 consists of 14 residues. The V gene lost 0 bases and the J gene lost 5 bases, with 10 bases spanning the gap. Looked up from germline, CDR1 is GTSNPN and CDR2 is SVGIG (reference sequence). CDR3 sequence: CAWSVRGRNEKLFF. CDR3 in DNA: TGTGCCTGGAGTGTCAGGGGTAGGAATGAAAAACTGTTTTTT.

The rearrangement links TRBV27 to TRBJ2-1, with TRBD1 as a possible D gene (5 bases). Germline lookup yields CDR1 MNHEY and CDR2 SMNVEV (reference sequence). CDR3 length: 11 amino acids. Between the trimmed V and J ends, which lost 8 bases and 10 bases, there was a span of 12 bases. CDR3 loop: CASLDGHEQFF. CDR3 DNA sequence: TGTGCCAGCCTCGATGGACACGAGCAGTTCTTC.

CDR3 DNA sequence: TGTGCCAGCAGTTTCACACAGGGCTCCCATCAGCCCCAGCATTTT. This codes for CASSFTQGSHQPQHF. V and J are TRBV6-1 and TRBJ1-5, with D maybe TRBD1 (6 bases). Between the trimmed V and J ends, which lost 5 bases and 5 bases, there was a span of 16 bases. CDR3 length: 15 residues. The germline V gene encodes CDR1 MNHNS and CDR2 SASEGT.

The J gene is TRBJ2-7, the V gene TRBV29-1; a weak D match, TRBD2 (6 bases). V dropped 7 bases and J dropped 5 bases, with 15 bases sitting between them. The CDR3 has 12 amino acids. Per germline, CDR1 SQVTM and CDR2 ANQGSEA. CDR3 in amino acids: CSGGELGHEQYF. CDR3 sequence (DNA): TGCAGCGGGGGGGAGTTGGGGCACGAGCAGTACTTC.

This clone was detected once. V is TRBV5-4 and J is TRBJ2-1, with D unclear. The CDR3 covers 16 residues. Trimming removed 2 bases from V and 0 bases from J, with 12 bases in between. Looked up from germline, CDR1 is SGHNT and CDR2 is YYREEE (reference sequence). As DNA, the CDR3 is TGTGCCAGCAGCTTAGTAGACTGGAGCTCCTACAATGAGCAGTTCTTC. Its protein is CASSLVDWSSYNEQFF.

This clone was seen once. The DNA of the CDR3 is TGTGCCAGCAGCCCTCGCCGGGACAGCGAGCAGTACTTC. Residues: CASSPRRDSEQYF. The chain carries TRBV14 and TRBJ2-7; 7 positions agree with TRBD1. Germline trimming cut 4 bases from V and 6 bases from J; bases unmatched to any gene: 6. Germline values: CDR1 SGHDN, CDR2 FVKESK. The CDR3 is 13 residues long.

The chain recombines TRBV9 with TRBJ1-5; D is perhaps TRBD1 (6 bases). This CDR3 has 15 residues. Germline V CDR1 and CDR2: SGDLS, YYNGEE. Between the trimmed V and J ends, which lost 3 bases and 3 bases, there was a span of 13 bases. The CDR3 DNA reads TGTGCCAGCAGCGCCGGGGGGGGGCTCAATCAGCCCCAGCATTTT. Protein sequence: CASSAGGGLNQPQHF.

This chain joins TRBV6-5 and TRBJ1-1; D remains unclear. V lost 2 bases to trimming and J lost 10 bases, with 11 bases between them. The CDR3 totals 12 residues. Per the germline V gene, CDR1 is MNHEY and CDR2 is SVGAGI. The CDR3: CASSYGGGAAFF. The CDR3, as DNA: TGTGCCAGCAGTTACGGAGGAGGAGCAGCTTTCTTT.

V is TRBV2 and J is TRBJ1-2; no reliable D call. With 10 bases removed from V and 2 bases from J, the gap between germline ends came to 17 bases. Germline V gives CDR1 SNHLY, CDR2 FYNNEI. CDR3 length: 14 amino acids. The CDR3 DNA follows: TGTGCCAACCGCGAGCAGGCGTCAAACTATGGCTACACCTTC. Protein product: CANREQASNYGYTF.

CDR3 sequence (DNA): TGTGCCAGCAGCTTATGGGCAGGGGGCACAGATACGCAGTATTTT. It translates to CASSLWAGGTDTQYF. V gene TRBV7-2 combines with J gene TRBJ2-3; the D gene is possibly TRBD1 (6 bases). Trimming pared 2 bases from V and 1 base from J, leaving 10 bases between. The CDR3 is 15 amino acids. Germline CDR1 SGHTA, CDR2 FQGNSA.

Comments on this clone: The germline gene is not matched at one end of the junction; a read error may be the cause. This rearrangement joins TRBV7-2 to TRBJ2-1; either TRBD1 or TRBD2 may fit D (6 bases each). The CDR3 runs to 18 residues. Germline CDR1 reads SGHTA; CDR2 reads FQGNSA. The chain's CDR3 is CASSLGGGRRVAHNEQFF. The DNA of the CDR3 is TGTGCCAGCAGTTTAGGGGGTGGTCGGAGGGTGGCCCACAATGAGCAGTTCTTC.

The chain recombines TRBV28 with TRBJ2-1; D might be TRBD1 (6 bases). Trimming removed 1 base from V and 14 bases from J, with 12 bases in between. The germline V gene has CDR1 MDHEN and CDR2 SYDVKM. This CDR3 is built from 12 residues. The CDR3 region has the DNA TGTGCCAGCAGTTTATTATCTGGGGACAAGTTCTTC. The encoded protein is CASSLLSGDKFF.

In this sample, this clone turned up once. The chain is built from TRBV9 and TRBJ1-5, with unresolved D. V was cut by 4 bases and J by 2 bases, with 16 bases left in between. CDR3 length: 16 amino acids. The germline V gene encodes CDR1 SGDLS and CDR2 YYNGEE. The CDR3 nucleotides are TGTGCCAGCAGCCTAGGACCAGCCGGAGGCAATCAGCCCCAGCATTTT. Its translation is CASSLGPAGGNQPQHF.

V usage is TRBV7-3 and J usage is TRBJ2-7, with 8 nucleotides matching TRBD1. The CDR3 extends over 15 amino acids. After removal of 5 bases from V and 3 bases from J, the junction contained 9 bases not matched to a gene. The germline CDR1 and CDR2 sequences are SGHTA and FQGTGA. CDR3 region: CASSLRQGPDYEQYF. CDR3 nucleotides: TGTGCCAGCAGCCTACGACAGGGGCCAGACTACGAGCAGTACTTC.

This chain uses TRBV11-2 with TRBJ1-1; D is perhaps TRBD1 (5 bases). This CDR3 is 13 amino acids long. Trimming cost V 4 bases and J 2 bases, with 8 bases left between them. Germline loops: CDR1 SGHAT, CDR2 FQNNGV. The CDR3 protein is CASSSTGNTEAFF. The CDR3 DNA sequence: TGTGCCAGCAGCTCTACAGGAAACACTGAAGCTTTCTTT.